This T cell receptor beta chain comes out of a study of T cells after yellow fever vaccination. Broader study findings: The secondary T-cell response peaked on day 5, not day 15, but was weaker.

This clonotype was detected a few times. The antigen is not known. The CDR3 extends over 16 amino acids. CDR1 and CDR2 from the germline V gene are LGHNA and YSLEER. Trimming shortened V by 0 bases and J by 1 base, and 11 bases separated the two germline ends. TCRdb reprocessed the 5' RACE reads with MiXCR, giving one entry per CDR3 protein. This sample yields a few hundred thousand distinct CDR3 sequences, of which about 7.1% are seen a single time; approximately 0.87% belongs to the top ten. This specimen consisted of CD4+ T cells sorted from PBMCs, obtained 15 days after the yellow fever booster vaccination. The V and J genes are TRBV4-3 and TRBJ2-3; no clear D. The TCR originated in a man under 40 who received the YFV17D yellow fever vaccine. CDR3 residues: CASSQDHGKGTDTQYF. The CDR3 DNA reads as TGCGCCAGCAGCCAAGATCACGGCAAGGGCACAGATACGCAGTATTTT.